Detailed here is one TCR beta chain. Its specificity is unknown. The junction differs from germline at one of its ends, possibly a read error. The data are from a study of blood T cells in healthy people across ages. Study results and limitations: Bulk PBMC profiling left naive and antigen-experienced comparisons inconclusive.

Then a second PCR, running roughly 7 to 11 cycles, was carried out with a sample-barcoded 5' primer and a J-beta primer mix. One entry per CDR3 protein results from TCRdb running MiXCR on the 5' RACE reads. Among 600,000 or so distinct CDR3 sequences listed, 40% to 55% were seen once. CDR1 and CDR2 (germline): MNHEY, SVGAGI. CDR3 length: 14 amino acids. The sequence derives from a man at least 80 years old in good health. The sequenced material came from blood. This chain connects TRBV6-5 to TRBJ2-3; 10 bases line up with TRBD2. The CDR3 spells CAGRTSGFTDTQYF. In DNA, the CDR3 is TGTGCCGGCAGGACTAGCGGATTCACAGATACGCAGTATTTT.